Each of the 23 T cell receptor beta chains below was sequenced from the same sample in a study of OX40 agonist ivuxolimab in advanced cancers. Clones were read by immunoSEQ multiplex PCR, and TCRdb kept only the in-frame ones, dropping some. In the table there are 8,500 to 14,000 clones, roughly 80% of which are singletons. Sample: CD4+ or CD8+ T cells sorted from blood, taken in a trial of the OX40 agonist ivuxolimab. The receptors derive from an adult with an advanced solid tumor such as melanoma, head and neck, liver or kidney cancer.

This chain links TRBV6-1 with TRBJ1-5; no reliable D call. In germline, CDR1 is MNHNS, CDR2 SASEGT. The CDR3 loop spans 14 amino acids. V was trimmed by 2 bases and J by 1 base, leaving 6 bases between them. The CDR3 spells CASSELDSNQPQHF. For the CDR3, the DNA is TGTGCCAGCAGTGAACTGGACAGCAATCAGCCCCAGCATTTT.

The rearrangement uses TRBV27 and TRBJ2-4; D remains ambiguous. This CDR3 has 14 residues. V lost 4 bases, J lost 0 bases, and 7 bases lay in between. Germline CDR1 reads MNHEY; CDR2 reads SMNVEV (reference sequence). This CDR3 reads CASSSTLAKNIQYF. CDR3 coding DNA: TGTGCCAGCAGTTCGACGTTAGCCAAAAACATTCAGTACTTC.

V usage is TRBV7-9 and J usage is TRBJ1-5, with a weak D call TRBD1 (6 bases). CDR1 is SEHNR, CDR2 FQNEAQ, per germline (reference sequence). The CDR3 runs 15 residues. V gave up 5 bases and J gave up 7 bases, with 18 bases separating them. The CDR3 is CASSNTDSAGQPQHF. The CDR3 DNA reads TGTGCCAGCAGCAATACGGACAGTGCTGGGCAGCCCCAGCATTTT.

This chain connects TRBV27 to TRBJ2-7, with 8 bases identical to TRBD2. Germline-derived CDR1 and CDR2 are MNHEY and SMNVEV (reference sequence). V trimming: 5 bases; J trimming: 6 bases; junction bases outside the gene matches: 6. The CDR3 length is 13 residues. The CDR3 is CASSPGLVGEQYF. The CDR3 bases are TGTGCCAGCAGTCCGGGACTAGTAGGCGAGCAGTACTTC.

This chain connects TRBV4-3 to TRBJ2-7; TRBD1 agrees at 7 bases. CDR1 is LGHNA, CDR2 YSLEER, per germline. The CDR3 extends over 14 amino acids. V trimming: 4 bases; J trimming: 3 bases; junction bases outside the gene matches: 6. The CDR3 nucleotides read TGCGCCAGCAGCCCCGCGACAGGGCGCTACGAGCAGTACTTC. Its protein product is CASSPATGRYEQYF.

This CDR3 reads CASSLGNQPQHF. The CDR3 coding sequence is TGTGCCAGCAGCCTGGGTAATCAGCCCCAGCATTTT. The chain is built from TRBV28 and TRBJ1-5; D is unclear. The CDR3 is 12 amino acids. The germline V gene encodes CDR1 MDHEN and CDR2 SYDVKM. V lost 6 bases to trimming and J lost 4 bases, with 7 bases between them.

The rearrangement uses TRBV5-1 and TRBJ2-7; 8 bases align to TRBD1. Per the germline V gene, CDR1 is SGHRS and CDR2 is YFSETQ. The CDR3 loop spans 14 amino acids. V was clipped by 4 bases and J by 1 base; unmatched bases: 4. The CDR3 sequence is CASSLGQGSYEQYF. In nucleotides, the CDR3 is TGCGCCAGCAGCCTAGGACAGGGTTCCTACGAGCAGTACTTC.

The V call is TRBV30, the J call TRBJ2-7; 8 nucleotides line up with TRBD1. This CDR3 comprises 14 residues. Germline V lookup: CDR1 GTSNPN, CDR2 SVGIG (reference sequence). V was pared by 3 bases and J by 2 bases, with 6 bases of the junction left unmatched. Written as DNA, the CDR3 is TGTGCCTGGAGGGGGACAGGCCTCGCCTACGAGCAGTACTTC. This sequence encodes CAWRGTGLAYEQYF.

The gene calls are TRBV9 and TRBJ2-7; D is ambiguous. The ends were cut back, 0 bases at V and 4 bases at J, with 8 bases in the middle. Germline V CDR1 and CDR2: SGDLS, YYNGEE. The CDR3 is 13 residues long. DNA of the CDR3: TGTGCCAGCAGCGTAGCGTGGGATTACGAGCAGTACTTC. Encoded protein: CASSVAWDYEQYF.

V usage is TRBV7-9 and J usage is TRBJ2-7; unclear D gene. V gave up 2 bases and J gave up 2 bases, with 7 bases separating them. Germline CDR1 reads SEHNR; CDR2 reads FQNEAQ (reference sequence). CDR3 length: 13 amino acids. The CDR3 sequence: CASSLPTTYEQYF. The CDR3, as DNA: TGTGCCAGCAGCTTACCCACAACCTACGAGCAGTACTTC.

This rearrangement joins TRBV7-9 to TRBJ2-3; TRBD1 or TRBD2 may be the D gene (5 bases each). The CDR3 contains 16 residues. CDR1 and CDR2 (germline): SEHNR, FQNEAQ (reference sequence). V was trimmed by 5 bases and J by 3 bases, leaving 18 bases between them. In DNA, the CDR3 is TGTGCCAGCAGCGCTGACCCCGGGGACGGGACAGATACGCAGTATTTT. Translation: CASSADPGDGTDTQYF.

In DNA, the CDR3 is TGCGCCAGCAGCTTGGAAGCGGGAGTCTACGAGCAGTACTTC. Its translation: CASSLEAGVYEQYF. V is TRBV5-1 and J is TRBJ2-7; 8 bases align to TRBD2. This CDR3 spans 14 amino acids. Unmatched junction bases numbered 2, after V lost 0 bases and J lost 3 bases. CDR1 and CDR2 from the germline V gene are SGHRS and YFSETQ.

V usage is TRBV2 and J usage is TRBJ2-3; 8 positions match TRBD2. The CDR3 length is 16 residues. Germline assignment: CDR1 SNHLY and CDR2 FYNNEI. Unmatched junction bases numbered 8, after V lost 3 bases and J lost 3 bases. The CDR3 nucleotides are TGTGCCAGCAGTGATCCGGGACTAGAGGGTACAGATACGCAGTATTTT. Its protein is CASSDPGLEGTDTQYF.

The rearrangement links TRBV7-2 to TRBJ2-3, with 7 positions matching TRBD2. Germline CDR1 SGHTA, CDR2 FQGNSA. Trimming cost V 5 bases and J 6 bases; bases outside gene matches: 11. The CDR3 length is 15 residues. CDR3 sequence: CASSPTLRERDTQYF. CDR3 in DNA: TGTGCCAGCAGCCCCACCTTGCGGGAGAGGGATACGCAGTATTTT.

With regard to this clone: Germline is not matched at one junction end, which may reflect a read error. V gene TRBV7-7 combines with J gene TRBJ2-1, with D uncertain. This CDR3 region has 13 residues. From germline, CDR1 is SSHAT and CDR2 FNYEAQ (reference sequence). The DNA for the CDR3 is TGTGCTAGCAGCCCAGGCTTCCAGAATGAGCAGTTCTTC. It encodes CASSPGFQNEQFF.

The chain carries TRBV7-9 and TRBJ2-1; TRBD2 might be the D (5 bases). CDR3 length: 11 amino acids. Deletions cut 10 bases from V and 9 bases from J, with 13 bases between. Germline loops: CDR1 SEHNR, CDR2 FQNEAQ (reference sequence). This CDR3 reads CAMRESGEQFF. DNA of the CDR3: TGTGCCATGAGGGAGTCGGGTGAGCAGTTCTTC.

The chain links TRBV25-1 to TRBJ2-3; D is possibly TRBD2 (7 bases). V gave up 2 bases and J gave up 2 bases, with 14 bases separating them. CDR3 size: 16 residues. Germline CDR1 MGHDK, CDR2 SYGVNS. CDR3 sequence reads: CASSEEGGLFTDTQYF. The DNA of the CDR3 is TGTGCCAGCAGTGAAGAAGGGGGACTATTCACAGATACGCAGTATTTT.

The rearrangement links TRBV6-6 to TRBJ2-7, with 7 bases fitting TRBD1. Germline V CDR1 and CDR2: MNHNY, SVGAGI (reference sequence). CDR3 length: 13 residues. V lost 6 bases, J lost 5 bases, and 7 bases stayed unmatched. The CDR3 DNA sequence: TGTGCCAGCAGGGAAAAAGACAGGGACGAGCAGTACTTC. It codes for CASREKDRDEQYF.

The chain recombines TRBV7-9 with TRBJ2-2; 8 nucleotides match TRBD2. Germline-derived CDR1 and CDR2 are SEHNR and FQNEAQ (reference sequence). Trimming took 4 bases from V and 3 from J; bases not matched to a gene: 10. CDR3 length: 17 residues. DNA of the CDR3: TGTGCCAGCAGCTCTCATAAGGGGGGACTAGACACCGGGGAGCTGTTTTTT. Translated, it gives CASSSHKGGLDTGELFF.

V is TRBV5-6 and J is TRBJ1-1; 8 nucleotides agree with TRBD1. After removal of 3 bases from V and 0 bases from J, the junction contained 4 bases not matched to a gene. The CDR3 extends over 15 amino acids. In germline, CDR1 is SGHDT, CDR2 YYEEEE. The CDR3 DNA is TGTGCCAGCAGCTGGGACAGGACCCTGAACACTGAAGCTTTCTTT. Translated, it gives CASSWDRTLNTEAFF.

This clone appeared once. The CDR3 coding sequence is TGCAGCGTTGAGAGTTACGAGGTTCGGACAGATACGCAGTATTTT. Its translation is CSVESYEVRTDTQYF. This chain links TRBV29-1 with TRBJ2-3, with D unclear. CDR1 is SQVTM and CDR2 is ANQGSEA in the germline V gene. This CDR3 region has 15 residues. Trimming pared 3 bases from V and 3 bases from J, leaving 16 bases between.

The CDR3 coding sequence is TGCGCCCGGGGGGACAGGGCTGCAGCGGGACCCTACGAGCAGTACTTC. This codes for CARGDRAAAGPYEQYF. The chain is built from TRBV5-1 and TRBJ2-7; 9 bases line up with TRBD1. CDR1 and CDR2 from the germline V gene are SGHRS and YFSETQ. Unmatched junction bases numbered 16, after V lost 10 bases and J lost 2 bases. CDR3 length equals 16 residues. The variable domain in full, with the rest retrieved from reference TRBV5-1 and TRBJ2-7, is KAGVTQTPRYLIKTRGQQVTLSCSPISGHRSVSWYQQTPGQGLQFLFEYFSETQRNKGNFPGRFSGRQFSNSRSEMNVSTLELGDSALYLCARGDRAAAGPYEQYFGPGTRLTVT.

The chain uses TRBV7-6 and TRBJ2-2; maybe TRBD2 (5 bases). The CDR3 sequence is 17 residues long. V lost 3 bases and J lost 2, with 16 bases in between. Germline V gene data show CDR1 as SGHVS and CDR2 as FNYEAQ. The CDR3, as DNA: TGTGCCAGCAGCTTGACGACGGGCGGGCTCAACACCGGGGAGCTGTTTTTT. Translating gives CASSLTTGGLNTGELFF.